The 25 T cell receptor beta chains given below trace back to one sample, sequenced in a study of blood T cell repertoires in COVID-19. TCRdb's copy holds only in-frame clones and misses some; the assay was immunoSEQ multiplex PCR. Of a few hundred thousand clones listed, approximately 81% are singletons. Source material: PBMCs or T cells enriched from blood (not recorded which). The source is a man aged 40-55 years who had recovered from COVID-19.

CDR3 nucleotides: TGTGCCAGCTCGAGGGGGTCGACCTATGGCTACACCTTC. This translates into CASSRGSTYGYTF. The rearrangement joins TRBV14 to TRBJ1-2; D is perhaps TRBD1 (6 bases). From germline, CDR1 is SGHDN and CDR2 FVKESK. The V and J ends lost 8 bases and 4 bases respectively, with 14 bases between them. CDR3 length equals 13 residues.

DNA for the CDR3: TGTGCCTGGAGGGCCAACACAGATACGCAGTATTTT. Amino acids: CAWRANTDTQYF. V usage is TRBV30 and J usage is TRBJ2-3; D call uncertain. CDR1 is GTSNPN and CDR2 is SVGIG in the germline V gene (reference sequence). The V gene lost 3 bases and the J gene lost 2 bases, with 6 bases spanning the gap. CDR3 length: 12 residues.

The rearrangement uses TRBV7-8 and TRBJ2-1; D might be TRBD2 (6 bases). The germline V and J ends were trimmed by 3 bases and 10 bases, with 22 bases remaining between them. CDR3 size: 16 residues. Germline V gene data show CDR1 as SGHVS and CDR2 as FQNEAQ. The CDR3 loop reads CASSFFASDPFEEQFF. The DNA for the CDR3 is TGTGCCAGCAGCTTTTTCGCTAGCGACCCCTTTGAGGAGCAGTTCTTC.

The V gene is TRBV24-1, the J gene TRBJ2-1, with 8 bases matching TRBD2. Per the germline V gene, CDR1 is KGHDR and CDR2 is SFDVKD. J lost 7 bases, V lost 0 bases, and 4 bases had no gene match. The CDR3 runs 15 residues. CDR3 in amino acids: CATSDLASGYNEQFF. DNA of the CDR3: TGTGCCACCAGTGATTTGGCTAGCGGGTATAATGAGCAGTTCTTC.

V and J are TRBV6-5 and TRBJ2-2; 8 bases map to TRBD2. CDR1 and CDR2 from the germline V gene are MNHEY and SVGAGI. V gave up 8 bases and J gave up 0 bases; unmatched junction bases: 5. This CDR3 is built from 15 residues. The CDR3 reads CASREGYTNTGELFF. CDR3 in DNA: TGTGCCAGCCGGGAGGGATATACGAACACCGGGGAGCTGTTTTTT.

The CDR3 DNA sequence: TGTGCCAGCAGTGACTCCAGGGGGGGCAATCAGCCCCAGCATTTT. The encoded protein is CASSDSRGGNQPQHF. The chain joins TRBV25-1 to TRBJ1-5; 7 nucleotides line up with TRBD1. Trimming at V came to 3 bases and at J to 2 bases, leaving 4 bases not matched to a gene. This CDR3 has 15 residues. The germline gives CDR1 MGHDK, CDR2 SYGVNS.

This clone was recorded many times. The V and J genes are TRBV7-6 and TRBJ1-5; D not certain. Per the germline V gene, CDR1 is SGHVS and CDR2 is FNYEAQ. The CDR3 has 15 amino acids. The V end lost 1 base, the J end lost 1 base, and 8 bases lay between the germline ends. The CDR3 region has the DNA TGTGCCAGCAGCTTAGAAGAGGGCAGCAATCAGCCCCAGCATTTT. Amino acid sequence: CASSLEEGSNQPQHF.

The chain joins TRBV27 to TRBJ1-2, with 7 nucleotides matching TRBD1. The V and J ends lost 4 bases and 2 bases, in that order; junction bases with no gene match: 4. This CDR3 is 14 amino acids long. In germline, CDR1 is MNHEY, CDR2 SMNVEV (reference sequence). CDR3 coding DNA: TGTGCCAGCAGTTCCCACAGGGGCAACTATGGCTACACCTTC. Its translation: CASSSHRGNYGYTF.

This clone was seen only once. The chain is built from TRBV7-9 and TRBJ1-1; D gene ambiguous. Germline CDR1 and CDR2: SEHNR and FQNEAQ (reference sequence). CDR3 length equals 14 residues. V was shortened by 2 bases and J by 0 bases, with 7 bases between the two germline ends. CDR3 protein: CASSLTELNTEAFF. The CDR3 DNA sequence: TGTGCCAGCAGCTTAACCGAGCTGAACACTGAAGCTTTCTTT.

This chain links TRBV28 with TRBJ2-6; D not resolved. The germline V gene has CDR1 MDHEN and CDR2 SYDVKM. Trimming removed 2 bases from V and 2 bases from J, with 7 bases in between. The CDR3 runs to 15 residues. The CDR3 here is CASSLSTAGANVLTF. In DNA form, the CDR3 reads TGTGCCAGCAGTTTAAGCACTGCTGGGGCCAACGTCCTGACTTTC. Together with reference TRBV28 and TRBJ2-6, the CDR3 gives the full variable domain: DVKVTQSSRYLVKRTGEKVFLECVQDMDHENMFWYRQDPGLGLRLIYFSYDVKMKEKGDIPEGYSVSREKKERFSLILESASTNQTSMYLCASSLSTAGANVLTFGAGSRLTVL.

CDR3 DNA sequence: TGTGCCAGCAGCTTAGAATGGCAGGACACTGAAGCTTTCTTT. Translating it yields CASSLEWQDTEAFF. The genes are TRBV11-2 and TRBJ1-1, with D uncertain. V lost 0 bases and J 3 bases, leaving 8 bases between the germline ends. This CDR3 is built from 14 residues. In germline, CDR1 is SGHAT, CDR2 FQNNGV.

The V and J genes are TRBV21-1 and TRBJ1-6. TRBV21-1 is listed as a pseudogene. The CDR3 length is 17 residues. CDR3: CASRIKGGEGTNSPLHF. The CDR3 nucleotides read TGTGCCAGCAGGATTAAGGGTGGGGAGGGGACTAATTCACCCCTCCACTTT.

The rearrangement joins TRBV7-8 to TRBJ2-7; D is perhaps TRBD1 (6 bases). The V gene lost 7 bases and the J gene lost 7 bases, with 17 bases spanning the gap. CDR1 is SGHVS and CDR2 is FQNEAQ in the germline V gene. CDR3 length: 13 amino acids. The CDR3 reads CASTPSSQGEQYF. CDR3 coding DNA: TGTGCCAGCACCCCTAGCTCTCAGGGGGAGCAGTACTTC.

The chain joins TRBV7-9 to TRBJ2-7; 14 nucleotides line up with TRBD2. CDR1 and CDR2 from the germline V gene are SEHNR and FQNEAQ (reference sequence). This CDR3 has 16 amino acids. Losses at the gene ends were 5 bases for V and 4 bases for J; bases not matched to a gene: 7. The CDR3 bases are TGTGCCAGCAGCACCGGGACTAGCGGGAGTTCGTACGAGCAGTACTTC. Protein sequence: CASSTGTSGSSYEQYF.

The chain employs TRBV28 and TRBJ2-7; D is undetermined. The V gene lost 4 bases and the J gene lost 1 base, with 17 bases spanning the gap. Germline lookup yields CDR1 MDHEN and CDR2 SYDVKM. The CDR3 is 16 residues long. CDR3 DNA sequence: TGTGCCAGCAGTTCCGCGGCGGCGAGTCCTTCCTACGAGCAGTACTTC. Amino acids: CASSSAAASPSYEQYF.

The CDR3 sequence is CASRGQGFNQPQHF. CDR3 in DNA: TGTGCCAGCAGGGGACAGGGGTTCAATCAGCCCCAGCATTTT. The J gene is TRBJ1-5, the V gene TRBV6-5; 10 bases are shared with TRBD1. The CDR3 sequence is 14 residues long. With V trimmed by 6 bases and J by 3 bases, 2 bases remained unmatched. CDR1 and CDR2 from the germline V gene are MNHEY and SVGAGI.

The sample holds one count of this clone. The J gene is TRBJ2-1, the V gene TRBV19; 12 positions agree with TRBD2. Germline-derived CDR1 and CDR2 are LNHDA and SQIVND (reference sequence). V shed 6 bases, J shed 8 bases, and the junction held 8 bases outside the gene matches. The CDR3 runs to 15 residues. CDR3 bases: TGTGCCAGTAGGCCAGGACTAGCGGGATTGGATGAGCAGTTCTTC. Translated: CASRPGLAGLDEQFF.

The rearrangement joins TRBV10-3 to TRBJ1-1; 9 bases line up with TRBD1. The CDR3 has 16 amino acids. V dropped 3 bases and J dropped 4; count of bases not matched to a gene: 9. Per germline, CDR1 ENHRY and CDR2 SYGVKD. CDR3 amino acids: CAISDPSGQGITEAFF. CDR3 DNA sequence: TGTGCCATCAGTGACCCCTCCGGACAGGGGATCACTGAAGCTTTCTTT.

DNA for the CDR3: TGCGCCAGCAGCCTTCTGGGACTAGCGGGAGAGACCCAGTACTTC. This sequence encodes CASSLLGLAGETQYF. V usage is TRBV4-1 and J usage is TRBJ2-5, with TRBD2 matching over 12 bases. The CDR3 spans 15 residues. Trimming took 4 bases from V and 4 from J; bases not matched to a gene: 4. Germline V CDR1 and CDR2: MGHRA, YSYEKL.

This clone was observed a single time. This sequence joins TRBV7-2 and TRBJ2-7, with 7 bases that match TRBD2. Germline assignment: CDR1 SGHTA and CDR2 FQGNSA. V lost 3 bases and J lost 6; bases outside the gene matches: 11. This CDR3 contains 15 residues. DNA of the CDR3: TGTGCCAGCAGCTTGTTATGGGAGGGAGGGTCCGAGCAGTACTTC. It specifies CASSLLWEGGSEQYF.

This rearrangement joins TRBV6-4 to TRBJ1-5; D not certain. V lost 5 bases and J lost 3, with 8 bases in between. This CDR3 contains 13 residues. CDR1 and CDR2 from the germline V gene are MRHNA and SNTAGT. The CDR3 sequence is CASSRSANQPQHF. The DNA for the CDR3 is TGTGCCAGCAGTAGAAGCGCCAATCAGCCCCAGCATTTT.

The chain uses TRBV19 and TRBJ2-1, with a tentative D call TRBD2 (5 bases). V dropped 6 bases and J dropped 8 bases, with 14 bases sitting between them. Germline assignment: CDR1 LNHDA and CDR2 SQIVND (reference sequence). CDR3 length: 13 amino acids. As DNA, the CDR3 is TGTGCCAGTAGAATCACTATTAGCGATGAGCAGTTCTTC. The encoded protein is CASRITISDEQFF.

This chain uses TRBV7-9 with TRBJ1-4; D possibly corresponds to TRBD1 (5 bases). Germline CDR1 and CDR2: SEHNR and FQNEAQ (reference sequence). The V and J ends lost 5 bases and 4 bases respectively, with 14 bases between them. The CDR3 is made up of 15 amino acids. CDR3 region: CASSHWGMGNEKLFF. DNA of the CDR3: TGTGCCAGCAGCCACTGGGGCATGGGTAATGAAAAACTGTTTTTT.

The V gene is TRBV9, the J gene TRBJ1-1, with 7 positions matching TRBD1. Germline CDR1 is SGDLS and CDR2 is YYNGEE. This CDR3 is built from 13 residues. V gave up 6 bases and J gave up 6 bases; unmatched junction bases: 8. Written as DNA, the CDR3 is TGTGCCAGCAACGCAAGGGGACAGTCTGAAGCTTTCTTT. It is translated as CASNARGQSEAFF.

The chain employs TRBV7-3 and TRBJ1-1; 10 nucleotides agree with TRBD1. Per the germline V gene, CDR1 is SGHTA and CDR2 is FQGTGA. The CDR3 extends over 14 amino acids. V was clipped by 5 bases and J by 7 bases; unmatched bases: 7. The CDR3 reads CASSPGQGEFEAFF. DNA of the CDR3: TGTGCCAGCAGCCCAGGACAGGGGGAATTTGAAGCTTTCTTT.